These 28 T cell receptor beta chains originate from one sample sequenced in a study of beta chain features in type 1 diabetes. Study results and limitations: Type 1 diabetes patients had moderately but significantly shorter TCRB CDR3s in all four CD4+ subsets.

These receptors are not linked to any known antigen. The entirety of the isolated RNA underwent reverse transcription, so expressed TCRB transcripts were sequenced. The repertoire was sequenced with immunoSEQ multiplex PCR; TCRdb's copy has only in-frame clones and lacks some. The repertoire includes 300,000 to 350,000 clones, roughly a tenth of them detected once, and around 1% sits in the top ten. The sequenced sample consisted of central memory CD4+ T cells from blood. These receptors all come from a man under 40 with type 1 diabetes.

The chain combines TRBV28 with TRBJ1-4; 11 bases align to TRBD1. Germline CDR1 reads MDHEN; CDR2 reads SYDVKM. J was trimmed by 7 bases and V by 10 bases; bases with no gene match: 5. CDR3 length: 13 amino acids. In DNA, the CDR3 is TGTGCCACGTGGACAGGGGGCGGTGAAAAACTGTTTTTT. Translation gives CATWTGGGEKLFF.

This clone was picked up a small number of times. The chain combines TRBV7-9 with TRBJ1-1, with unresolved D. Germline lookup yields CDR1 SEHNR and CDR2 FQNEAQ (reference sequence). The V gene lost 7 bases and the J gene lost 1 base, with 13 bases spanning the gap. This CDR3 region has 14 residues. The CDR3 DNA reads TGTGCCAGCACCCGAGGTCTCCAGAACACTGAAGCTTTCTTT. Amino acid sequence: CASTRGLQNTEAFF. Looking up the rest from reference TRBV7-9 and TRBJ1-1 gives the full variable domain: DTGVSQNPRHKITKRGQNVTFRCDPISEHNRLYWYRQTLGQGPEFLTYFQNEAQLEKSRLLSDRFSAERPKGSFSTLEIQRTEQGDSAMYLCASTRGLQNTEAFFGQGTRLTVV.

This chain joins TRBV23-1 and TRBJ1-5; weak D call: TRBD1 (5 bases). TRBV23-1 is an ORF for which the function is uncertain. The V and J ends lost 0 bases and 2 bases respectively, with 17 bases between them. This CDR3 comprises 18 residues. CDR3 protein: CASSQSLHLGVGNQPQHF. The DNA of the CDR3 is TGCGCCAGCAGTCAATCCCTACACTTGGGGGTTGGCAATCAGCCCCAGCATTTT.

This clone was counted only a few times. CDR3 protein: CASSGLAGQETQYF. CDR3 coding DNA: TGTGCCAGCAGTGGACTAGCGGGGCAAGAGACCCAGTACTTC. The V and J genes are TRBV25-1 and TRBJ2-5, with 11 bases that match TRBD2. V lost 4 bases, J lost 2 bases, and 0 bases stayed unmatched. The CDR3 runs to 14 residues. Per germline, CDR1 MGHDK and CDR2 SYGVNS.

This clone was detected a few times. The chain joins TRBV6-5 to TRBJ2-5, with unresolved D. CDR3 size: 13 residues. Germline V gene lookup returns CDR1 MNHEY and CDR2 SVGAGI. V was shortened by 6 bases and J by 5 bases, with 13 bases between the two germline ends. The CDR3 here is CASSRDSGETQYF. The CDR3 nucleotides read TGTGCCAGCAGCCGTGACTCCGGGGAGACCCAGTACTTC.

Many counts were recorded for this clone. The chain employs TRBV4-3 and TRBJ2-5; TRBD2 matches 15 bases. This CDR3 is built from 16 residues. Germline assignment: CDR1 LGHNA and CDR2 YSLEER. The trim removed 3 bases at V and 4 bases at J, leaving 3 bases unmatched. The CDR3 loop reads CASSHRGLAGGETQYF. CDR3 coding DNA: TGCGCCAGCAGCCACCGGGGACTAGCGGGGGGAGAGACCCAGTACTTC.

V is TRBV7-9 and J is TRBJ2-5; D remains ambiguous. Germline values: CDR1 SEHNR, CDR2 FQNEAQ (reference sequence). This CDR3 region has 12 residues. Trimming removed 4 bases at V and 4 bases at J, with 7 bases between. CDR3 sequence reads: CASSSAGETQYF. The CDR3 coding sequence is TGTGCCAGCAGCTCCGCAGGAGAGACCCAGTACTTC.

This clone has only a few counts. The rearrangement joins TRBV28 to TRBJ1-5; D remains unclear. CDR1 and CDR2 (germline): MDHEN, SYDVKM. Trimming pared 8 bases from V and 5 bases from J, leaving 16 bases between. This CDR3 spans 14 amino acids. CDR3 amino acids: CASATGSVDQPQHF. CDR3 nucleotides: TGTGCCAGCGCAACCGGCAGCGTCGATCAGCCCCAGCATTTT.

In this sample, this clone turned up a few times. The genes are TRBV5-4 and TRBJ1-1; D remains unclear. The CDR3 is 16 amino acids. Germline assignment: CDR1 SGHNT and CDR2 YYREEE (reference sequence). V dropped 4 bases and J dropped 0 bases, with 16 bases sitting between them. CDR3 residues: CASSAARAEMNTEAFF. The CDR3 DNA sequence: TGTGCCAGCAGCGCTGCAAGGGCGGAAATGAACACTGAAGCTTTCTTT.

In its sample, this clone was seen a few times. V gene TRBV2 combines with J gene TRBJ2-5; weak D call: TRBD2 (5 bases). Trimming removed 6 bases from V and 2 bases from J, with 13 bases in between. Germline loops: CDR1 SNHLY, CDR2 FYNNEI. The CDR3 runs to 14 residues. In DNA form, the CDR3 reads TGTGCCAGCAGACTCCGCGGGCTGCAAGAGACCCAGTACTTC. Translating it yields CASRLRGLQETQYF.

In regard to this clone: Other nucleotide sequences in the sample specify the same CDR3. CDR3 nucleotides: TGCAGCGTTGGTGTGGCAGGCGGGACACCGAACACCGGGGAGCTGTTTTTT. Amino acids: CSVGVAGGTPNTGELFF. This sequence joins TRBV29-1 and TRBJ2-2; the D call may be TRBD1 or TRBD2 (6 bases each). Germline loops: CDR1 SQVTM, CDR2 ANQGSEA. V gave up 4 bases and J gave up 0 bases, with 18 bases separating them. This CDR3 has 17 amino acids.

The chain combines TRBV20-1 with TRBJ1-4; D unresolved. CDR3 length: 11 residues. Germline V gene data show CDR1 as DFQATT and CDR2 as SNEGSKA (reference sequence). The germline V and J ends were trimmed by 7 bases and 8 bases, with 11 bases remaining between them. The CDR3 spells CSVPGGEKLFF. In DNA, the CDR3 is TGCAGTGTTCCAGGCGGCGAAAAACTGTTTTTT.

This chain joins TRBV4-3 and TRBJ1-1; 7 positions match TRBD1. Germline CDR1 and CDR2: LGHNA and YSLEER. This CDR3 region has 15 residues. V lost 0 bases, J lost 9 bases, and 10 bases stayed unmatched. CDR3 nucleotide sequence: TGCGCCAGCAGCCAAGAGGGCAGGGGGAACAGAAAAGCTTTCTTT. This encodes CASSQEGRGNRKAFF.

This rearrangement joins TRBV13 to TRBJ2-3, with TRBD2 matching over 10 bases. Germline CDR1 is PRHDT and CDR2 is FYEKMQ (reference sequence). The CDR3 is 14 residues long. Germline trimming cut 5 bases from V and 11 bases from J; bases unmatched to any gene: 10. CDR3 DNA sequence: TGTGCCAGCAGCCCAAGCGGGGGGGCCTACATGCAGTATTTT. As protein: CASSPSGGAYMQYF. Filled out from reference TRBV13 and TRBJ2-3, the complete variable domain reads AAGVIQSPRHLIKEKRETATLKCYPIPRHDTVYWYQQGPGQDPQFLISFYEKMQSDKGSIPDRFSAQQFSDYHSELNMSSLELGDSALYFCASSPSGGAYMQYFGPGTRLTVL.

This clone came up a few times. The chain combines TRBV18 with TRBJ1-5; D is unclear. V was clipped by 3 bases and J by 0 bases, with 3 bases between them. The CDR3 loop spans 13 amino acids. In germline, CDR1 is KGHSH, CDR2 LQKENI. CDR3 residues: CASSPYSNQPQHF. DNA for the CDR3: TGTGCCAGCTCACCTTATAGCAATCAGCCCCAGCATTTT.

This clone was seen more than once but under ten times. This CDR3 reads CASSIVLGSTNEKLFF. The CDR3 nucleotides read TGTGCCAGTAGTATTGTTCTGGGCTCGACTAATGAAAAACTGTTTTTT. The V and J genes are TRBV19 and TRBJ1-4; no clear D. V was trimmed by 3 bases and J by 2 bases, leaving 13 bases between them. The CDR3 is made up of 16 amino acids. The germline gives CDR1 LNHDA, CDR2 SQIVND (reference sequence).

V is TRBV29-1 and J is TRBJ2-5; the D is unclear. Germline V CDR1 and CDR2: SQVTM, ANQGSEA. The CDR3 has 12 amino acids. Trimming took off 4 bases at V and 1 base at J, with 7 bases between the two ends. This chain's CDR3 is CSVVVSQETQYF. CDR3 bases: TGCAGCGTTGTTGTCAGCCAAGAGACCCAGTACTTC.

The chain is built from TRBV19 and TRBJ2-2; D remains ambiguous. V was trimmed by 7 bases and J by 1 base, leaving 13 bases between them. The CDR3 is 15 residues long. The germline V gene encodes CDR1 LNHDA and CDR2 SQIVND (reference sequence). The chain's CDR3 is CASNFGQRNTGELFF. DNA of the CDR3: TGTGCCAGTAATTTCGGGCAGAGGAACACCGGGGAGCTGTTTTTT.

This clone was seen a handful of times. The chain is built from TRBV21-1 and TRBJ1-6. TRBV21-1 is reported as a pseudogene. CDR3 length: 17 amino acids. CDR3 nucleotides: TGTGCCAGCAGCAAAGAACGGGGGATGAAGTGTAATTCACCCCTCCACTTT. It translates to CASSKERGMKCNSPLHF.

A few counts support this clone. CDR3 sequence: CASSMFAAGELFF. The CDR3 DNA reads TGTGCCAGTAGTATGTTTGCGGCCGGGGAGCTGTTTTTT. This chain joins TRBV19 and TRBJ2-2; D is unresolved. V lost 3 bases, J lost 6 bases, and 8 bases lay in between. The CDR3 contains 13 residues. From germline, CDR1 is LNHDA and CDR2 SQIVND (reference sequence).

The chain joins TRBV27 to TRBJ2-5; D is undetermined. The germline gives CDR1 MNHEY, CDR2 SMNVEV (reference sequence). V was shortened by 9 bases and J by 13 bases, with 18 bases between the two germline ends. There are 11 residues in the CDR3. CDR3 region: CARFPEFYLYF. CDR3 DNA sequence: TGTGCCAGGTTCCCGGAGTTCTACCTGTACTTC.

J is TRBJ1-4 and V is TRBV10-3; D is perhaps TRBD1 (6 bases). Trimming stripped 0 bases from V and 1 base from J, with 9 bases between. This CDR3 contains 16 residues. The germline V gene encodes CDR1 ENHRY and CDR2 SYGVKD. The CDR3 coding sequence is TGTGCCATCAGTGAGTCAGGGACATTAACTAATGAAAAACTGTTTTTT. It codes for CAISESGTLTNEKLFF.

The rearrangement links TRBV27 to TRBJ1-1; no clear D. The germline V gene encodes CDR1 MNHEY and CDR2 SMNVEV (reference sequence). This CDR3 comprises 14 residues. Between the trimmed V and J ends, which lost 4 bases and 4 bases, there was a span of 13 bases. CDR3: CASSYEGLSTEAFF. The CDR3 nucleotides read TGTGCCAGCAGTTATGAAGGGTTAAGCACTGAAGCTTTCTTT.

V and J are TRBV27 and TRBJ1-4; D ambiguous. Germline CDR1 reads MNHEY; CDR2 reads SMNVEV (reference sequence). The length of the CDR3 is 14 residues. V lost 5 bases and J 8 bases, leaving 15 bases between the germline ends. CDR3 nucleotides: TGTGCCAGCAGTATCCGGACCGGGAAGGAAAAACTGTTTTTT. Residues: CASSIRTGKEKLFF.

J is TRBJ1-2 and V is TRBV7-9, with 7 bases that match TRBD1. Losses at the gene ends were 8 bases for V and 8 bases for J; bases not matched to a gene: 11. The V gene's germline CDR1 is SEHNR and CDR2 FQNEAQ (reference sequence). This CDR3 spans 13 amino acids. The CDR3 here is CASREYTGEGYTF. DNA of the CDR3: TGTGCCAGCCGCGAATATACAGGGGAAGGCTACACCTTC.

A few counts support this clone. The chain employs TRBV12-5 and TRBJ2-2, with D maybe TRBD1 (6 bases). The CDR3 runs 15 residues. CDR1 is LGHNT and CDR2 is FRNRAP in the germline V gene. V was trimmed by 1 base and J by 5 bases, leaving 11 bases between them. The CDR3 DNA is TGTGCTAGTGGTTTGGGACAGGTAGATACCGGGGAGCTGTTTTTT. Amino acids: CASGLGQVDTGELFF.

The chain recombines TRBV30 with TRBJ2-2; D not resolved. Trimming stripped 3 bases from V and 3 bases from J, with 8 bases between. CDR3 size: 13 residues. The V gene's germline CDR1 is GTSNPN and CDR2 SVGIG (reference sequence). This CDR3 is CAWRSQHTGELFF. The CDR3 DNA follows: TGTGCCTGGAGGTCACAGCACACCGGGGAGCTGTTTTTT.

The chain has TRBV29-1 and TRBJ1-5; no firm D call. Between the trimmed V and J ends, which lost 0 bases and 2 bases, there was a span of 17 bases. This CDR3 region has 17 residues. CDR1 is SQVTM, CDR2 ANQGSEA, per germline. Here the CDR3 reads CSVEDLLVENGNQPQHF. The CDR3 DNA reads TGCAGCGTTGAAGATCTTTTAGTGGAAAATGGCAATCAGCCCCAGCATTTT.